This TCR beta chain was identified in a study of OX40 agonist ivuxolimab in advanced cancers. Clones were sequenced by immunoSEQ multiplex PCR, and TCRdb holds only the in-frame ones, with some missing. The sample carries tens of thousands of clones, about nine tenths recorded once. This clone was counted a few times. The length of the CDR3 is 14 residues. After removal of 1 base from V and 1 base from J, the junction contained 1 base not matched to a gene. Germline V lookup: CDR1 SGHRS, CDR2 YFSETQ. Excluded were patients having autoimmune disease history or systemic immunosuppression. This material consisted of CD4+ or CD8+ T cells sorted from blood, taken in a trial of the OX40 agonist ivuxolimab. The chain links TRBV5-1 to TRBJ1-1; TRBD1 matches 7 bases. The TCR comes from an adult with an advanced solid tumor such as melanoma, head and neck, liver or kidney cancer. The CDR3 here is CASSLWTGNTEAFF. CDR3 coding DNA: TGCGCCAGCAGCTTGTGGACAGGGAACACTGAAGCTTTCTTT.